The 24 T cell receptor beta chains given below trace back to one sample, sequenced in a study of brain T cells in children with intractable seizures. Measured with immunoSEQ multiplex PCR; TCRdb has only the in-frame clones, and not every one. The sample consists of 80,000 or so clones, about 92% of them appearing once. Sequencing was performed on peripheral blood, taken at surgery. These receptors were taken from a boy under two years old with tuberous sclerosis and intractable seizures.

The V call is TRBV4-2, the J call TRBJ1-2; D is ambiguous. V lost 1 base and J 1 base, leaving 7 bases between the germline ends. The length of the CDR3 is 14 residues. CDR1 and CDR2 (germline): LGHNA, YNFKEQ. The CDR3 bases are TGTGCCAGCAGCCAAGGACGGATTAACTATGGCTACACCTTC. Translating it yields CASSQGRINYGYTF.

This chain connects TRBV10-3 to TRBJ2-1; TRBD2 might be the D (5 bases). From germline, CDR1 is ENHRY and CDR2 SYGVKD. The length of the CDR3 is 13 residues. Trimming pared 9 bases from V and 5 bases from J, leaving 14 bases between. The CDR3 loop reads CAIGGILDNEQFF. The CDR3 DNA is TGTGCCATAGGAGGTATCCTCGACAATGAGCAGTTCTTC.

The gene calls are TRBV27 and TRBJ1-5; a weak D match, TRBD1 (5 bases). The V end was cut by 3 bases, the J end by 7 bases, with 13 bases between. CDR3 size: 14 residues. Germline CDR1 and CDR2: MNHEY and SMNVEV (reference sequence). The CDR3 nucleotides read TGTGCCAGCAGTTTCACAGGCCCGGAGCAGCCCCAGCATTTT. It is translated as CASSFTGPEQPQHF.

The chain combines TRBV7-9 with TRBJ2-7; possibly TRBD2 for D (6 bases). Trimming left V 7 bases short and J 5 bases short, with 15 bases between. Germline V lookup: CDR1 SEHNR, CDR2 FQNEAQ (reference sequence). There are 13 residues in the CDR3. CDR3 bases: TGTGCCAGCACCACTAGCCTCAAAGACGAGCAGTACTTC. This translates into CASTTSLKDEQYF. The whole variable domain, remainder taken from reference TRBV7-9 and TRBJ2-7, is DTGVSQNPRHKITKRGQNVTFRCDPISEHNRLYWYRQTLGQGPEFLTYFQNEAQLEKSRLLSDRFSAERPKGSFSTLEIQRTEQGDSAMYLCASTTSLKDEQYFGPGTRLTVT.

This clone was seen more than once but under ten times. CDR3: CASSERFWNTEAFF. The CDR3 region has the DNA TGTGCCAGCAGCGAGAGGTTTTGGAACACTGAAGCTTTCTTT. V and J are TRBV6-5 and TRBJ1-1; D is undetermined. This CDR3 region has 14 residues. Germline CDR1 is MNHEY and CDR2 is SVGAGI. Between the trimmed V and J ends, which lost 6 bases and 1 base, there was a span of 12 bases.

V usage is TRBV11-3 and J usage is TRBJ2-7; D gene unclear. The CDR3 extends over 16 amino acids. From germline, CDR1 is SGHNT and CDR2 YENEEA. V shed 1 base and J shed 0 bases, with 13 bases lying between them. CDR3 sequence (DNA): TGTGCCAGCAGCTTAGGATCTTTGCAGAGCTCCTACGAGCAGTACTTC. The encoded protein is CASSLGSLQSSYEQYF.

The rearrangement uses TRBV24-1 and TRBJ2-7; no reliable D call. This CDR3 is 12 amino acids long. The germline V gene encodes CDR1 KGHDR and CDR2 SFDVKD. V was cut by 2 bases and J by 5 bases, with 6 bases left in between. The CDR3 nucleotides are TGTGCCACCAGTGATTATACAGACGAGCAGTACTTC. It yields the protein CATSDYTDEQYF.

The chain uses TRBV5-8 and TRBJ1-1, with TRBD1 as a possible D gene (5 bases). Deletions cut 1 base from V and 10 bases from J, with 14 bases between. Germline V gives CDR1 SGHTS, CDR2 YDEGEE. The CDR3 is 13 amino acids. The CDR3 is CASSLSGIHGAFF. DNA for the CDR3: TGTGCCAGCAGCTTGTCAGGGATCCACGGAGCTTTCTTT.

The rearrangement joins TRBV28 to TRBJ1-5; TRBD1 matches at 8 bases. This CDR3 spans 17 amino acids. Germline V lookup: CDR1 MDHEN, CDR2 SYDVKM. V dropped 11 bases and J dropped 0; count of bases not matched to a gene: 15. This CDR3 is CAGQAGTGAYSNQPQHF. CDR3 in DNA: TGTGCCGGCCAAGCCGGGACAGGAGCTTATAGCAATCAGCCCCAGCATTTT.

The genes are TRBV6-4 and TRBJ2-3, with 12 bases that match TRBD2. Trimming took 3 bases from V and 5 from J; bases not matched to a gene: 3. The CDR3 extends over 15 amino acids. Germline CDR1 MRHNA, CDR2 SNTAGT. CDR3 DNA: TGTGCCAGCAGTGAGACTAGCGGGGGTCGAGATACGCAGTATTTT. It codes for CASSETSGGRDTQYF.

The table lists this clone with a count of one. The genes are TRBV5-1 and TRBJ2-5; D remains unclear. Per the germline V gene, CDR1 is SGHRS and CDR2 is YFSETQ. The ends were cut back, 4 bases at V and 6 bases at J, with 7 bases in the middle. CDR3 length equals 11 residues. Written as DNA, the CDR3 is TGCGCCAGCAGCGATCAAAAGACCCAGTACTTC. This codes for CASSDQKTQYF.

CDR3 amino acids: CATSKELQGISGYGYTF. In DNA, the CDR3 is TGTGCCACCTCAAAAGAGCTACAGGGCATTTCTGGCTATGGCTACACCTTC. The V gene is TRBV2, the J gene TRBJ1-2, with a possible D match to TRBD1 (6 bases). Germline-derived CDR1 and CDR2 are SNHLY and FYNNEI. Between the trimmed V and J ends, which lost 10 bases and 4 bases, there was a span of 28 bases. CDR3 length: 17 residues.

This chain joins TRBV27 and TRBJ1-2; D unresolved. Trimming removed 2 bases at V and 7 bases at J, with 11 bases between. This CDR3 contains 13 residues. Looked up from germline, CDR1 is MNHEY and CDR2 is SMNVEV (reference sequence). CDR3 in DNA: TGTGCCAGCAGTTTAATGTGGGGATTTGGCTACACCTTC. Amino acids: CASSLMWGFGYTF.

J is TRBJ1-3 and V is TRBV9; 7 nucleotides match TRBD1. The CDR3 has 15 residues. V shed 3 bases and J 2 bases; nucleotides not matched to a gene: 5. Germline V gene lookup returns CDR1 SGDLS and CDR2 YYNGEE. CDR3 coding DNA: TGTGCCAGCAGCGCGACCGGGACAGCTGGAAACACCATATATTTT. Its protein product is CASSATGTAGNTIYF.

The V call is TRBV27, the J call TRBJ1-5, with D possibly being TRBD1 (5 bases). Deletions cut 3 bases from V and 3 bases from J, with 6 bases between. The germline V gene has CDR1 MNHEY and CDR2 SMNVEV (reference sequence). The CDR3 is 13 amino acids. CDR3 bases: TGTGCCAGCAGTTTGACAGACAATCAGCCCCAGCATTTT. It specifies CASSLTDNQPQHF.

The rearrangement joins TRBV6-5 to TRBJ2-1; D might be TRBD1 or TRBD2, each matching 5 bases. Trimming shortened V by 6 bases and J by 5 bases, and 17 bases separated the two germline ends. This CDR3 has 15 amino acids. CDR1 MNHEY and CDR2 SVGAGI come from the germline V gene. The CDR3 DNA reads TGTGCCAGCAGCCCCGGGGCCCATGGTGACAATGAGCAGTTCTTC. It translates to CASSPGAHGDNEQFF.

This chain connects TRBV9 to TRBJ1-3; D possibly corresponds to TRBD1 (6 bases). CDR3 length: 15 residues. Germline V gene lookup returns CDR1 SGDLS and CDR2 YYNGEE. The ends were cut back, 4 bases at V and 4 bases at J, with 15 bases in the middle. The CDR3 sequence is CASSPRGGKGNTIYF. Written as DNA, the CDR3 is TGTGCCAGCAGCCCTCGAGGGGGAAAAGGAAACACCATATATTTT.

The genes are TRBV2 and TRBJ1-4; a weak D match, TRBD1 (5 bases). The V gene's germline CDR1 is SNHLY and CDR2 FYNNEI. Trimming stripped 5 bases from V and 5 bases from J, with 15 bases between. CDR3 length: 15 amino acids. The chain's CDR3 is CASSKNGARNEKLFF. In nucleotides, the CDR3 is TGTGCCAGCAGTAAAAACGGGGCTCGGAATGAAAAACTGTTTTTT.

The rearrangement joins TRBV13 to TRBJ2-5, with D perhaps matching TRBD1 or TRBD2 (5 bases each). There are 15 residues in the CDR3. V dropped 5 bases and J dropped 0 bases, with 13 bases sitting between them. CDR1 PRHDT and CDR2 FYEKMQ come from the germline V gene (reference sequence). CDR3 sequence reads: CASSRGPKYQETQYF. The DNA for the CDR3 is TGTGCCAGCAGCCGGGGACCCAAGTACCAAGAGACCCAGTACTTC.

The chain links TRBV29-1 to TRBJ2-7, with 10 positions matching TRBD1. The CDR3 extends over 13 amino acids. J gave up 5 bases and V 5 bases, and 6 bases lay outside the gene matches. Per the germline V gene, CDR1 is SQVTM and CDR2 is ANQGSEA. This CDR3 is CSVPGQGYDEQYF. CDR3 bases: TGCAGCGTTCCGGGACAGGGGTATGACGAGCAGTACTTC.

CDR3 nucleotide sequence: TGTGCCAGCAGCACTAGCGGGAGCATCCAGACCCAGTACTTC. Its translation is CASSTSGSIQTQYF. The chain uses TRBV2 and TRBJ2-5; 11 positions match TRBD2. J lost 6 bases, V lost 6 bases, and 6 bases had no gene match. The length of the CDR3 is 14 residues. Germline CDR1 and CDR2: SNHLY and FYNNEI.

The DNA of the CDR3 is TGTGCCAGCAGCTTAAGGGCCAGCGGCCTAAGACAAGCATACAATGAGCAGTTCTTC. Translation: CASSLRASGLRQAYNEQFF. This chain joins TRBV7-3 and TRBJ2-1; D possibly corresponds to TRBD2 (5 bases). The ends were cut back, 1 base at V and 4 bases at J, with 23 bases in the middle. The CDR3 covers 19 residues. Germline V gives CDR1 SGHTA, CDR2 FQGTGA. The entire variable domain, with the rest obtained from reference TRBV7-3 and TRBJ2-1, is as follows: GAGVSQTPSNKVTEKGKYVELRCDPISGHTALYWYRQSLGQGPEFLIYFQGTGAADDSGLPNDRFFAVRPEGSVSTLKIQRTERGDSAVYLCASSLRASGLRQAYNEQFFGPGTRLTVL.

The V gene is TRBV5-1, the J gene TRBJ1-5; possible D gene TRBD1, 6 bases. Germline CDR1 SGHRS, CDR2 YFSETQ. Trimming shortened V by 0 bases and J by 2 bases, and 6 bases separated the two germline ends. The CDR3 consists of 14 residues. The CDR3 nucleotides are TGCGCCAGCAGCTTGGCAGGGGGCAATCAGCCCCAGCATTTT. Amino acid sequence: CASSLAGGNQPQHF.

The V and J genes are TRBV2 and TRBJ2-7, with a possible D match to TRBD2 (6 bases). V was shortened by 4 bases and J by 3 bases, with 13 bases between the two germline ends. The CDR3 contains 14 residues. Germline lookup yields CDR1 SNHLY and CDR2 FYNNEI. CDR3 in amino acids: CASSVSSEVYEQYF. CDR3 in DNA: TGTGCCAGCAGTGTCTCTAGCGAGGTCTACGAGCAGTACTTC.